This is a list of T cell receptor beta chains from one sample in a study of cytomegalovirus exposure and HLA in healthy donors. TCRdb keeps only in-frame clones here, not all; method: immunoSEQ multiplex PCR. The sample lists 80,000 to 95,000 clones, 60% to 85% occurring once. Sequencing used PBMCs. The receptor source for this set is a man aged 18-30 years in good health and CMV-seropositive. Each CDR3 is given with its conserved first and last residue. The order of the fields is clone size, J gene, D gene, V gene, CDR3 DNA, CDR3 protein. D genes are given only for firm matches. Clone size is given for some rows only: seen once, a few or many times, or a class if the clone is expanded.

NA,TRBJ1-1,NA,TRBV28,TGTGCCAGCAGTTTATCACTTACGAACACTGAAGCTTTCTTT,CASSLSLTNTEAFF
NA,TRBJ1-2,TRBD1,TRBV18,TGTGCCAGCTCACCGCATACAGGGGTCTATGGCTACACCTTC,CASSPHTGVYGYTF
once,TRBJ2-7,NA,TRBV6-6,TGTGCCAGCAGTTACCGGGACATTGCCTACGAGCAGTACTTC,CASSYRDIAYEQYF
few,TRBJ1-4,NA,TRBV10-3,TGTGCCATCAGCGCCGACCCGGGAAATGAAAAACTGTTTTTT,CAISADPGNEKLFF
NA,TRBJ1-1,NA,TRBV4-2,TGTGCCAGCAGCCAAGGGGGGGGAGGCACTGAAGCTTTCTTT,CASSQGGGGTEAFF
NA,TRBJ2-7,NA,TRBV11-2,TGTGCCAGCAGCTTAAGGACGGCGGACAGCGAGCAGTACTTC,CASSLRTADSEQYF
NA,TRBJ2-3,NA,TRBV13,TGTGCCAGCGGGCCCTTTTCTACAGATACGCAGTATTTT,CASGPFSTDTQYF
NA,TRBJ2-1,TRBD2,TRBV13,TGTGCCAGCAGCTTAGGCCCTAGCGGGGGCGATGAGCAGTTCTTC,CASSLGPSGGDEQFF
NA,TRBJ1-1,TRBD1,TRBV5-6,TGTGCCAGCAGCCCGGGGCACAGGACAGGGCGGACTGAAGCTTTCTTT,CASSPGHRTGRTEAFF
once,TRBJ2-7,NA,TRBV5-1,TGCGCCAGCAGACGGGACTCCCTCTCCTACGAGCAGTACTTC,CASRRDSLSYEQYF
NA,TRBJ2-7,NA,TRBV6-5,TGTGCCAGCAGTTACTCGAGTAGCTACCCGGAGCAGTACTTC,CASSYSSSYPEQYF
NA,TRBJ1-2,NA,TRBV29-1,TGCAGCGTTGAAAGAGGAGTGAGCTATGGCTACACCTTC,CSVERGVSYGYTF
NA,TRBJ1-1,NA,TRBV11-2,TGTGCCAGCAGCTTAGTTTGGGGGCCCACTGAAGCTTTCTTT,CASSLVWGPTEAFF
NA,TRBJ1-1,NA,TRBV2,TGTGCCAGCAGCGCTGCTGGGGGAGGCACTGAAGCTTTCTTT,CASSAAGGGTEAFF
NA,TRBJ1-1,TRBD1,TRBV10-3,TGTGCCATCAACCCGACAGGGGCGAACACTGAAGCTTTCTTT,CAINPTGANTEAFF
NA,TRBJ1-5,NA,TRBV27,TGTGCCAGCAGCGGGGGGTGGCAGCCCCAGCATTTT,CASSGGWQPQHF
few,TRBJ2-7,NA,TRBV6-1,TGTGCCAGCAGTGAAGCTCGCAGGGTCGAGCAGTACTTC,CASSEARRVEQYF
NA,TRBJ2-1,TRBD2,TRBV7-3,TGTGCCAGCAGCCGGCGACTAGCGGGAGGTGAGCAGTTCTTC,CASSRRLAGGEQFF
NA,TRBJ1-2,NA,TRBV6-5,TGTGCCAGCAGGGAAGGGGCCTATGGCTACACCTTC,CASREGAYGYTF
NA,TRBJ1-3,NA,TRBV6-1,TGTGCCAGCAGCCGGAAGACAGGAGATGGAAACACCATATATTTT,CASSRKTGDGNTIYF
NA,TRBJ1-1,NA,TRBV4-1,TGCGCCAGCAGCCAACCCCGTAAGAACACTGAAGCTTTCTTT,CASSQPRKNTEAFF
NA,TRBJ1-2,TRBD1,TRBV18,TGTGCCAGCTCCCAGGACAGGGGGCACGATGGCTACACCTTC,CASSQDRGHDGYTF
NA,TRBJ2-7,NA,TRBV29-1,TGCAGCGTTGAAGAACAGGGTGACGAGCAGTACTTC,CSVEEQGDEQYF
once,TRBJ2-2,TRBD2,TRBV7-8,TGTGCCAGCAGCTTAGCGCTAGCGGGAGGGATCACCGGGGAGCTGTTTTTT,CASSLALAGGITGELFF
few,TRBJ2-1,TRBD2,TRBV28,TGTGCCAGCATCCCCTATAGCGGGAGTACTACTGAGCAGTTCTTC,CASIPYSGSTTEQFF
NA,TRBJ2-2,TRBD2,TRBV11-3,TGTGCCAGCAGCTCTCCCATTTCTGTAGCGGGAGCAGGGACCGGGGAGCTGTTTTTT,CASSSPISVAGAGTGELFF
NA,TRBJ2-7,TRBD2,TRBV2,TGTGCCAGCAGTACAGGCAACTGGGGGGGCTCCTACGAGCAGTACTTC,CASSTGNWGGSYEQYF
NA,TRBJ2-7,TRBD2,TRBV10-2,TGCGCCAGCAGTATCGGGGGGGAGCGGCAGTACTTC,CASSIGGERQYF
NA,TRBJ2-7,TRBD1,TRBV28,TGTGCCAGCATCCTAAGGGGTGGGCAGGGGGCCCACGAGCAGTACTTC,CASILRGGQGAHEQYF
NA,TRBJ1-6,NA,TRBV4-1,TGCGCCAGCAGCCAAGTCCGCCAGGGGCATAATTCACCCCTCCACTTT,CASSQVRQGHNSPLHF
NA,TRBJ2-1,NA,TRBV27,TGTGCCAGCAGATTCGGCGTCCTAGACAATGAGCAGTTCTTC,CASRFGVLDNEQFF
NA,TRBJ1-2,NA,TRBV19,TGTGCCAGCGAGGGGGATGGCTACACCTTC,CASEGDGYTF
NA,TRBJ2-7,NA,TRBV7-2,TGTGCCAGCAGCTCCGGACAAATCTACGAGCAGTACTTC,CASSSGQIYEQYF
NA,TRBJ2-1,NA,TRBV4-1,TGCGCCAGCAGCCCCAACTTAGCGGACAATGAGCAGTTCTTC,CASSPNLADNEQFF
few,TRBJ2-1,NA,TRBV27,TGTGCCAGCAGTTTATCGGGAGACAATGAGCAGTTCTTC,CASSLSGDNEQFF
NA,TRBJ2-7,NA,TRBV11-2,TGTGCCAGCAGGGGCGGGTTTCACGAGCAGTACTTC,CASRGGFHEQYF
few,TRBJ2-7,NA,TRBV28,TGTGCCACCCACAGGGCCCCCTACGAGCAGTACTTC,CATHRAPYEQYF
NA,TRBJ1-2,TRBD1,TRBV5-1,TGCGCCAGCAGCGGGGACAGGAGTATCTATGGCTACACCTTC,CASSGDRSIYGYTF
NA,TRBJ1-2,NA,TRBV6-5,TGTGCCAGCAGCTCAACAATGGGGGGAAGCTACACCTTC,CASSSTMGGSYTF
NA,TRBJ1-4,NA,TRBV6-1,TGTGCCAGCAGTGAAATACCGGGGGTTAATGAAAAACTGTTTTTT,CASSEIPGVNEKLFF
NA,TRBJ1-5,NA,TRBV28,TGTGCCAGCAGCTGGGGGGGTAGCAATCAGCCCCAGCATTTT,CASSWGGSNQPQHF
NA,TRBJ2-7,TRBD2,TRBV29-1,TGCAGCGTCCTCGTTTGGAGCGGGGGGTACTACGAGCAGTACTTC,CSVLVWSGGYYEQYF
NA,TRBJ2-1,TRBD2,TRBV6-1,TGTGCCAGCAACATGGGACTACTCTACAATGAGCAGTTCTTC,CASNMGLLYNEQFF